This TCR beta chain was documented in a study of blood T cell repertoires in COVID-19. Study at large: Nucleic acid was either cDNA or gDNA, and it came from T cells, B-cell-depleted T cells, or PBMCs.

Participants spanned ages about 18 to 100 years and resided in some 22 US areas. Donors in Cohort 3 counted as recovered after two negative PCRs, clearance, or symptom resolution. Trimming left V 3 bases short and J 9 bases short, with 13 bases between. The length of the CDR3 is 13 residues. Per the original data handling: Amplification of reference gene primers provided the estimated nucleated cell counts. The repertoire was sequenced with immunoSEQ multiplex PCR; TCRdb's copy has only in-frame clones and lacks some. That table supplies the V and J calls and clone size; D and trimming were determined from the DNA. The table lists over 300,000 clones, 85% to 90% of them singletons.

The sequenced material came from PBMCs or T cells enriched from blood (not recorded which). The receptor was isolated from a woman between 18 and 29 years old who had recovered from COVID-19. This chain links TRBV12-3 or TRBV12-4 with TRBJ2-3; no definite D call. CDR3 residues: CASSFSLATTQYF. The CDR3 bases are TGTGCCAGCAGTTTTAGCCTCGCGACCACGCAGTATTTT.